Sequencing of this TCR beta chain was carried out in a study of identical twins. This clonotype was observed a handful of times. The CDR3 covers 12 residues. V lost 7 bases, J lost 6 bases, and 13 bases lay in between. Per germline, CDR1 DFQATT and CDR2 SNEGSKA (reference sequence). Via MiXCR, TCRdb re-called the 5' RACE reads, giving one row per CDR3 protein. This repertoire shows 1.5 million to 2 million distinct CDR3 sequences, about 32% found once; its top ten account for 0.27%. This sequence was found in a newborn girl in good health. The rearrangement uses TRBV20-1 and TRBJ2-1; D not certain. Sequenced material: cord blood. The CDR3 nucleotides read TGCAGTGAAGCGACTCTCCCCAATGAGCAGTTCTTC. Amino acids: CSEATLPNEQFF.